This entry concerns a single T cell receptor beta chain. The data were produced by immunoSEQ multiplex PCR, yet TCRdb's version contains in-frame clones alone and is incomplete. The sample includes about 78,000 clones, about 92% of them seen just once. The record originates from a study of technical replicates of blood from several donors. V dropped 3 bases and J dropped 4 bases, with 12 bases sitting between them. This CDR3 region has 15 residues. Germline V gene data show CDR1 as MNHEY and CDR2 as SMNVEV (reference sequence). Sample: T cells isolated from PBMCs. This chain uses TRBV27 with TRBJ2-2; tentatively, D is TRBD2 (7 bases). The TCR comes from a human donor in good health. In nucleotides, the CDR3 is TGTGCCAGCAGTTTCGGGGGGCGTGGCACCGGGGAGCTGTTTTTT. Encoded protein: CASSFGGRGTGELFF.